Included here is one TCR beta chain sequence, with context. Other nucleotide sequences in the sample specify the same CDR3. The record originates from a study of blood T cell repertoires in COVID-19. Enrollment of patients from Seattle took place during active infection, with longitudinal follow-up. Original analysis: Reference gene primer amplification yielded estimated nucleated cell counts. Clones were read by immunoSEQ multiplex PCR, and TCRdb kept only the in-frame ones, dropping some. The V and J calls and clone size are taken from that table; D and trimming were inferred from the DNA. The sample has 150,000 to 180,000 clones; 65% to 90% are singletons. CDR1 is SGHKS, CDR2 YYEKEE, per germline (reference sequence). Trimming cost V 1 base and J 4 bases; bases outside gene matches: 8. The CDR3 has 17 amino acids.

Sequenced: peripheral blood. This chain joins TRBV5-5 and TRBJ2-1, with 10 bases fitting TRBD2. This receptor was identified in a woman aged 60 to 75 with COVID-19, enrolled during active disease. CDR3 DNA sequence: TGTGCCAGCAGCTTGCGTCTAGCGGGAGTGTCGTACAATGAGCAGTTCTTC. It encodes CASSLRLAGVSYNEQFF.